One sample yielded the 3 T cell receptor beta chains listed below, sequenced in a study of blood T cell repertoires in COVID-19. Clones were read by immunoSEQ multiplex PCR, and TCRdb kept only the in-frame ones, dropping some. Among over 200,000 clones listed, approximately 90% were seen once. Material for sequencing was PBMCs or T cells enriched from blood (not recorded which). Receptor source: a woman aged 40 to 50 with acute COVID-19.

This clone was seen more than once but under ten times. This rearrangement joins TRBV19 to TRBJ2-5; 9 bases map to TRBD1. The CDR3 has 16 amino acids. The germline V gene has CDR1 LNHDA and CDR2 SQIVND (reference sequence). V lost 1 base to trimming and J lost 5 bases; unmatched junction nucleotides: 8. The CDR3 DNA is TGTGCCAGTAGTATAGGGGGACAGGGAGCCCTGGAGACCCAGTACTTC. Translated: CASSIGGQGALETQYF.

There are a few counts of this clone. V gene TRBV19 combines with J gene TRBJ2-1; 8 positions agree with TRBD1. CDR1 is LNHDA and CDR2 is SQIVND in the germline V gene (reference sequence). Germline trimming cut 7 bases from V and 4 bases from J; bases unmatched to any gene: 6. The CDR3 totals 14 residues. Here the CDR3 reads CASMDRATYNEQFF. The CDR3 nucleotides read TGTGCCAGTATGGACAGGGCTACTTACAATGAGCAGTTCTTC.

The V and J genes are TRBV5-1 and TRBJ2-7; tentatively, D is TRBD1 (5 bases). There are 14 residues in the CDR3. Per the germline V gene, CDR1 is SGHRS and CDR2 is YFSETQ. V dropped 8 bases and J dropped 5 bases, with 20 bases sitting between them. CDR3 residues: CASRDPAGMNEQYF. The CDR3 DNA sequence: TGCGCCAGTAGGGATCCGGCAGGGATGAACGAGCAGTACTTC.